This entry describes one TCR beta chain. The antigen is not known. The sample is drawn from a study of graft-versus-host responses after intestinal transplantation. Overall study: As for transplant type, recipients had multivisceral, liver-intestinal, or isolated intestinal grafts. Every transplant recipient was induced with anti-thymocyte globulin, then maintained on tacrolimus and steroids for roughly 3 years. General observations from the study: Association was observed between peak circulating GvH clone levels and early post-transplant HvG declines. GvH clones occurred in recipient marrow; some first appeared in ileum or blood.

Generated by immunoSEQ multiplex PCR, the TCRdb table keeps only in-frame clones and is missing some. The top ten hold approximately 0.28% of the sample, which has about 90,000 clones, about nine tenths seen once. Trimming stripped 0 bases from V and 0 bases from J, with 8 bases between. This CDR3 comprises 15 residues. The chain couples TRBV23-1 to TRBJ1-1, with D hard to call. TRBV23-1 is marked as an open reading frame, function uncertain. The clonotype was recovered from a human donor who was the organ donor for an intestinal transplant. The sequences come from unstimulated CD4+ T cells sorted from spleen or lymph node cells, collected before transplant. Written as DNA, the CDR3 is TGCGCCAGCAGTCAATCGAGGGCTATGAACACTGAAGCTTTCTTT. This gives the protein CASSQSRAMNTEAFF.